This TCR beta chain was identified during a study of cytomegalovirus exposure and HLA in healthy donors. Study background: An analysis done earlier identified some 120 million unique TCR beta sequences from about 179 million T cells. There were approximately 400 genotyped donors. Of these, roughly 82% fell in the genetic ancestry cluster associated with self-reported Caucasian donors.

Primers: 60 Vbeta forward and 13 Jbeta reverse. Using immunoSEQ multiplex PCR, the repertoire was profiled, and TCRdb retains in-frame clones only, with some absent. The sample lists roughly 110,000 clones; over 60% were seen once. Study results and limitations: CMV serostatus stood as the only immune exposure information on hand. Associated with HLA alleles at 0.05 false discovery rate in a later analysis were over 15,000 TCR beta sequences.

Comments on this clone: Its target is unknown.

CDR1 SGHRS and CDR2 YFSETQ come from the germline V gene. Trimming removed 4 bases from V and 0 bases from J, with 17 bases in between. There are 16 residues in the CDR3. The receptor's source is a man aged 40-49 years in good health and CMV-seropositive. Sequencing input: PBMCs. V is TRBV5-1 and J is TRBJ2-7; D call uncertain. For the CDR3, the DNA is TGCGCCAGCAGCAAGAATCCCCCCCCGAGCTCCTACGAGCAGTACTTC. This codes for CASSKNPPPSSYEQYF.